The 18 T cell receptor beta chains below all came from one sample that was sequenced in a study of cytotoxic CD8 clonotypes in ibrutinib-treated CLL. The protocol was immunoSEQ multiplex PCR, while the TCRdb copy is restricted to in-frame clones and leaves out a portion. The table lists about 27,000 clones, over 55% of them singletons. The sequences come from PBMCs, collected after 24 months of ibrutinib treatment. The receptors derive from a human donor with chronic lymphocytic leukemia.

V usage is TRBV5-1 and J usage is TRBJ1-4; D call uncertain. The CDR3 is 14 amino acids. V was trimmed by 4 bases and J by 0 bases, leaving 7 bases between them. Germline V gene lookup returns CDR1 SGHRS and CDR2 YFSETQ. The CDR3 protein is CASSRTSTNEKLFF. CDR3 coding DNA: TGCGCCAGCAGCCGAACTTCAACTAATGAAAAACTGTTTTTT.

Judged by abundance, this clone is large. This chain joins TRBV6-6 and TRBJ2-2; no reliable D call. This CDR3 region has 15 residues. Deletions cut 2 bases from V and 5 bases from J, with 12 bases between. Per the germline V gene, CDR1 is MNHNY and CDR2 is SVGAGI (reference sequence). The CDR3 nucleotides are TGTGCCAGCAGTTACGATTCGGAAGGGACCGGGGAGCTGTTTTTT. This sequence encodes CASSYDSEGTGELFF.

DNA of the CDR3: TGTGCCAGCAGCTTGGCGGCAGGCGGAAAACTGTTTTTT. Translating gives CASSLAAGGKLFF. The V and J genes are TRBV5-4 and TRBJ1-4; D gene uncertain. Per germline, CDR1 SGHNT and CDR2 YYREEE (reference sequence). The CDR3 covers 13 residues. The V gene lost 0 bases and the J gene lost 10 bases, with 10 bases spanning the gap.

This chain uses TRBV6-5 with TRBJ2-7; D uncertain. This CDR3 comprises 13 residues. Trimming cost V 6 bases and J 0 bases, with 9 bases left between them. Germline V gene data show CDR1 as MNHEY and CDR2 as SVGAGI. Here the CDR3 reads CASRSWSSYEQYF. Here the CDR3 DNA reads TGTGCCAGCAGGAGCTGGAGCTCCTACGAGCAGTACTTC.

V and J are TRBV5-1 and TRBJ2-2; TRBD1 matches at 7 bases. Germline values: CDR1 SGHRS, CDR2 YFSETQ. With V trimmed by 1 base and J by 7 bases, 7 bases remained unmatched. The CDR3 spans 15 residues. CDR3 protein: CASSLRLQGDGELFF. CDR3 nucleotides: TGCGCCAGCAGCTTGCGTCTGCAGGGGGACGGGGAGCTGTTTTTT.

The V call is TRBV10-3, the J call TRBJ2-5; TRBD2 is a possible D gene (6 bases). This CDR3 region has 15 residues. V lost 4 bases to trimming and J lost 5 bases, with 17 bases between them. Germline V gene sequence: CDR1 ENHRY, CDR2 SYGVKD. The CDR3 DNA follows: TGTGCCATCAGTGCCTCCGGGACTCCAGGGGAGACCCAGTACTTC. It yields the protein CAISASGTPGETQYF.

A few counts support this clone. The CDR3 reads CASSHTGDETQYF. The CDR3 DNA sequence: TGTGCCAGCAGCCATACAGGGGACGAGACCCAGTACTTC. The rearrangement uses TRBV7-8 and TRBJ2-5, with 7 bases that match TRBD1. In germline, CDR1 is SGHVS, CDR2 FQNEAQ. The CDR3 totals 13 residues. Trimming cost V 5 bases and J 5 bases; bases outside gene matches: 5.

The chain carries TRBV6-6 and TRBJ1-3; D uncertain. Germline CDR1 reads MNHNY; CDR2 reads SVGAGI (reference sequence). Trimming removed 11 bases from V and 4 bases from J, with 9 bases in between. The CDR3 runs to 11 residues. CDR3 in DNA: TGTGCCTGTACGGCCGGAAACACCATATATTTT. Protein sequence: CACTAGNTIYF.

In nucleotides, the CDR3 is TGCAGCGCACGGCGGTCGGGACAGGGGGCAACTGAAGCTTTCTTT. Amino acid sequence: CSARRSGQGATEAFF. The chain uses TRBV29-1 and TRBJ1-1, with TRBD1 matching 12 bases. Per germline, CDR1 SQVTM and CDR2 ANQGSEA. This CDR3 is built from 15 residues. With 7 bases clipped from V and 5 bases from J, the junction kept 11 bases outside the gene matches. The complete variable domain, with remaining parts taken from reference TRBV29-1 and TRBJ1-1, reads SAVISQKPSRDICQRGTSLTIQCQVDSQVTMMFWYRQQPGQSLTLIATANQGSEATYESGFVIDKFPISRPNLTFSTLTVSNMSPEDSSIYLCSARRSGQGATEAFFGQGTRLTVV.

The chain employs TRBV2 and TRBJ2-1, with D unclear. Germline loops: CDR1 SNHLY, CDR2 FYNNEI. The CDR3 spans 13 residues. The V gene lost 2 bases and the J gene lost 5 bases, with 7 bases spanning the gap. In nucleotides, the CDR3 is TGTGCCAGCAGTGAATTGGCTCACAATGAGCAGTTCTTC. Its protein is CASSELAHNEQFF. Full variable domain (missing parts from reference TRBV2 and TRBJ2-1): EPEVTQTPSHQVTQMGQEVILRCVPISNHLYFYWYRQILGQKVEFLVSFYNNEISEKSEIFDDQFSVERPDGSNFTLKIRSTKLEDSAMYFCASSELAHNEQFFGPGTRLTVL.

The V gene is TRBV5-4, the J gene TRBJ2-1; no firm D call. CDR1 and CDR2 (germline): SGHNT, YYREEE (reference sequence). The CDR3 length is 15 residues. V lost 2 bases and J lost 0, with 9 bases in between. The CDR3 protein is CASSFGVSSYNEQFF. DNA of the CDR3: TGTGCCAGCAGCTTCGGTGTCAGCTCCTACAATGAGCAGTTCTTC.

V usage is TRBV5-1 and J usage is TRBJ2-3; 8 bases fit TRBD1. Per germline, CDR1 SGHRS and CDR2 YFSETQ. The CDR3 runs 13 residues. V trimming: 4 bases; J trimming: 6 bases; junction bases outside the gene matches: 4. The CDR3 loop reads CASSIRTGDTQYF. The CDR3 DNA follows: TGCGCCAGCAGCATTAGGACAGGGGATACGCAGTATTTT.

This clone was observed a handful of times. This chain links TRBV6-4 with TRBJ2-1, with TRBD2 matching over 12 bases. The CDR3 contains 15 residues. CDR1 and CDR2 (germline): MRHNA, SNTAGT. V lost 4 bases, J lost 2 bases, and 0 bases stayed unmatched. Written as DNA, the CDR3 is TGTGCCAGCAGTGGACTAGCGGGGGCCTACAATGAGCAGTTCTTC. This gives the protein CASSGLAGAYNEQFF.

This chain uses TRBV28 with TRBJ1-2, with 7 bases that match TRBD1. Germline V gene lookup returns CDR1 MDHEN and CDR2 SYDVKM. V was clipped by 7 bases and J by 0 bases; unmatched bases: 20. This CDR3 contains 19 residues. CDR3 in amino acids: CASNPPRDRAPTPNYGYTF. In DNA form, the CDR3 reads TGTGCCAGCAACCCCCCCCGGGACAGAGCGCCGACTCCTAACTATGGCTACACCTTC.

The V call is TRBV19, the J call TRBJ2-7; D gene ambiguous. Germline assignment: CDR1 LNHDA and CDR2 SQIVND (reference sequence). This CDR3 is 13 amino acids long. V dropped 3 bases and J dropped 3 bases, with 9 bases sitting between them. CDR3 nucleotide sequence: TGTGCCAGTAGTATTTCGGCTAACTACGAGCAGTACTTC. Amino acids: CASSISANYEQYF.

This clone was observed once. V usage is TRBV6-4 and J usage is TRBJ2-3, with 8 nucleotides matching TRBD2. Per the germline V gene, CDR1 is MRHNA and CDR2 is SNTAGT. The CDR3 covers 16 residues. The trim removed 4 bases at V and 6 bases at J, leaving 12 bases unmatched. The CDR3 loop is CASSVSSGGARDTQYF. CDR3 DNA: TGTGCCAGCAGTGTTTCCAGCGGGGGCGCGAGGGATACGCAGTATTTT.

In its sample, this clone was seen many times. The chain has TRBV4-1 and TRBJ2-5; no firm D call. Trimming left V 4 bases short and J 2 bases short, with 5 bases between. The CDR3 sequence is 12 residues long. Germline CDR1 and CDR2: MGHRA and YSYEKL. The CDR3 DNA sequence: TGCGCCAGCAGCCCAGAACAAGAGACCCAGTACTTC. Translating it yields CASSPEQETQYF.

The chain couples TRBV25-1 to TRBJ1-2; maybe TRBD1 (5 bases). The V end was cut by 7 bases, the J end by 7 bases, with 13 bases between. Looked up from germline, CDR1 is MGHDK and CDR2 is SYGVNS. The CDR3 extends over 12 amino acids. CDR3 loop: CASTLDTAGYTF. The CDR3 DNA reads TGTGCCAGCACCCTGGACACGGCTGGCTACACCTTC.